Presented here are 21 T cell receptor beta chains from one specimen sequenced in a study of cytomegalovirus exposure and HLA in healthy donors. Researchers ran the PCR with 60 Vbeta and 13 Jbeta primers. TCRdb's table, derived via immunoSEQ multiplex PCR, lists solely in-frame clones and lacks some. In the table there are more than 85,000 clones, approximately 70% of which are singletons. Specimen: PBMCs. These receptors originate from a man aged 25 to 40 in good health and CMV-seronegative.

This clone was counted between two and nine times. The chain combines TRBV28 with TRBJ2-7, with TRBD2 matching over 9 bases. The J segment lost 4 bases and the V segment lost 6 bases, leaving 1 base of the junction unmatched. CDR1 and CDR2 from the germline V gene are MDHEN and SYDVKM. This CDR3 has 12 amino acids. The DNA for the CDR3 is TGTGCCAGCAGGACTAGCGGTTACGAGCAGTACTTC. It translates to CASRTSGYEQYF.

Notes on this clone: One end of the junction does not line up with germline, which may come from a read error. The chain recombines TRBV5-4 with TRBJ2-1; D unclear. Germline loops: CDR1 SGHNT, CDR2 YYREEE (reference sequence). This CDR3 region has 12 residues. The CDR3 region is CATSRSYNEQFF. CDR3 coding DNA: TGTGCCACCAGCCGTTCCTACAATGAGCAGTTCTTC.

This clone has only a few counts. V and J are TRBV5-4 and TRBJ1-1; a weak D match, TRBD1 (6 bases). V shed 2 bases and J shed 1 base, with 9 bases lying between them. Germline V gene sequence: CDR1 SGHNT, CDR2 YYREEE (reference sequence). The CDR3 loop spans 14 amino acids. CDR3 sequence (DNA): TGTGCCAGCAGCTTAGGGACATCGAACACTGAAGCTTTCTTT. This encodes CASSLGTSNTEAFF.

The gene calls are TRBV2 and TRBJ2-3; 12 bases align to TRBD2. Germline assignment: CDR1 SNHLY and CDR2 FYNNEI. This CDR3 spans 16 amino acids. The ends lost 3 bases at V and 2 bases at J; junction bases unmatched: 3. The CDR3 DNA sequence: TGTGCCAGCAGTGAGGGGACTAGCGGGCACACAGATACGCAGTATTTT. It yields the protein CASSEGTSGHTDTQYF.

The rearrangement joins TRBV14 to TRBJ2-2; TRBD1 agrees at 10 bases. Germline assignment: CDR1 SGHDN and CDR2 FVKESK. V shed 9 bases and J 6 bases; nucleotides not matched to a gene: 7. CDR3 length: 14 residues. The CDR3 DNA reads TGTGCCAGTTCGGACAGGGGGAGGTCCGGGGAGCTGTTTTTT. It is translated as CASSDRGRSGELFF.

The CDR3 spells CASMPSIVTEAFF. Written as DNA, the CDR3 is TGTGCCAGCATGCCCTCTATCGTAACTGAAGCTTTCTTT. This chain joins TRBV28 and TRBJ1-1; no reliable D call. V shed 7 bases and J shed 5 bases, with 14 bases lying between them. The CDR3 is 13 residues long. CDR1 is MDHEN, CDR2 SYDVKM, per germline. The full variable domain, with the rest looked up from reference TRBV28 and TRBJ1-1, is DVKVTQSSRYLVKRTGEKVFLECVQDMDHENMFWYRQDPGLGLRLIYFSYDVKMKEKGDIPEGYSVSREKKERFSLILESASTNQTSMYLCASMPSIVTEAFFGQGTRLTVV.

This chain joins TRBV9 and TRBJ1-2; perhaps TRBD1 as D (6 bases). From germline, CDR1 is SGDLS and CDR2 YYNGEE. This CDR3 spans 12 amino acids. V lost 3 bases, J lost 5 bases, and 8 bases lay in between. Here the CDR3 DNA reads TGTGCCAGCAGCGGTGGACAGTATGGCTACACCTTC. It codes for CASSGGQYGYTF.

This rearrangement joins TRBV25-1 to TRBJ2-7, with 9 nucleotides matching TRBD1. The germline gives CDR1 MGHDK, CDR2 SYGVNS. The length of the CDR3 is 14 residues. V was pared by 8 bases and J by 0 bases, with 5 bases of the junction left unmatched. CDR3 bases: TGTGCCAGCCAGACGGGACAGGGCTCCTACGAGCAGTACTTC. Its protein product is CASQTGQGSYEQYF.

In nucleotides, the CDR3 is TGTGCCAGCAGCAAGGGACAGGGGGACGAAAAACTGTTTTTT. Translation: CASSKGQGDEKLFF. The V call is TRBV7-2, the J call TRBJ1-4; 11 positions agree with TRBD1. V shed 5 bases, J shed 8 bases, and the junction held 4 bases outside the gene matches. The CDR3 is 14 residues long. In germline, CDR1 is SGHTA, CDR2 FQGNSA.

The chain carries TRBV10-3 and TRBJ2-2; 14 bases map to TRBD2. The CDR3 covers 18 residues. V lost 6 bases, J lost 5 bases, and 11 bases stayed unmatched. Germline lookup yields CDR1 ENHRY and CDR2 SYGVKD. In DNA form, the CDR3 reads TGTGCCATCAGCGACCCGGGACTAGCGGGAGTTGGTACCGGGGAGCTGTTTTTT. As protein: CAISDPGLAGVGTGELFF.

The chain joins TRBV9 to TRBJ1-3; 9 positions match TRBD1. This CDR3 contains 17 residues. V dropped 4 bases and J dropped 0; count of bases not matched to a gene: 8. The germline V gene encodes CDR1 SGDLS and CDR2 YYNGEE. The CDR3 is CASSPQGAQSSGNTIYF. CDR3 sequence (DNA): TGTGCCAGCAGCCCACAGGGGGCCCAGAGCTCTGGAAACACCATATATTTT. The whole variable domain, filled in from reference TRBV9 and TRBJ1-3, reads DSGVTQTPKHLITATGQRVTLRCSPRSGDLSVYWYQQSLDQGLQFLIQYYNGEERAKGNILERFSAQQFPDLHSELNLSSLELGDSALYFCASSPQGAQSSGNTIYFGEGSWLTVV.

This clone was observed a handful of times. The chain links TRBV7-8 to TRBJ2-7; TRBD1 matches 7 bases. The CDR3 extends over 13 amino acids. Germline-derived CDR1 and CDR2 are SGHVS and FQNEAQ. The V and J ends lost 5 bases and 0 bases, in that order; junction bases with no gene match: 1. CDR3 sequence reads: CASSRQGSYEQYF. In nucleotides, the CDR3 is TGTGCCAGCAGCCGACAGGGCTCCTACGAGCAGTACTTC.

The chain combines TRBV7-2 with TRBJ1-5; D perhaps matches TRBD1 (6 bases). Germline loops: CDR1 SGHTA, CDR2 FQGNSA. The CDR3 is 15 amino acids. V dropped 2 bases and J dropped 4 bases, with 12 bases sitting between them. CDR3 sequence (DNA): TGTGCCAGCAGCTTAACTGGGACACAGAATCAGCCCCAGCATTTT. This gives the protein CASSLTGTQNQPQHF.

This chain joins TRBV5-6 and TRBJ2-7; 9 positions agree with TRBD1. The CDR3 covers 14 residues. Losses at the gene ends were 4 bases for V and 3 bases for J; bases not matched to a gene: 5. The germline V gene encodes CDR1 SGHDT and CDR2 YYEEEE. CDR3 sequence (DNA): TGTGCCAGCAGCGTACCGGGACAGGGCTACGAGCAGTACTTC. It yields the protein CASSVPGQGYEQYF.

J is TRBJ2-3 and V is TRBV7-9; D perhaps matches TRBD1 (5 bases). This CDR3 spans 16 amino acids. From germline, CDR1 is SEHNR and CDR2 FQNEAQ (reference sequence). Trimming removed 1 base from V and 2 bases from J, with 13 bases in between. The CDR3 loop reads CASSLGTKSDTDTQYF. The CDR3, as DNA: TGTGCCAGCAGCTTAGGGACAAAGAGTGACACAGATACGCAGTATTTT.

The chain links TRBV2 to TRBJ2-4; D is possibly TRBD1 (6 bases). Deletions cut 8 bases from V and 7 bases from J, with 9 bases between. Germline assignment: CDR1 SNHLY and CDR2 FYNNEI. CDR3 size: 11 residues. The CDR3 is CASGDINIQYF. CDR3 bases: TGTGCCAGCGGGGACATTAACATTCAGTACTTC.

The chain employs TRBV28 and TRBJ2-2, with D maybe TRBD2 (7 bases). Trimming removed 3 bases from V and 5 bases from J, with 10 bases in between. The CDR3 covers 14 residues. Germline values: CDR1 MDHEN, CDR2 SYDVKM. CDR3 in DNA: TGTGCCAGCAGTTTGGGGGGGCGGACCGGGGAGCTGTTTTTT. This sequence encodes CASSLGGRTGELFF. The variable domain in full, completed from reference TRBV28 and TRBJ2-2, reads DVKVTQSSRYLVKRTGEKVFLECVQDMDHENMFWYRQDPGLGLRLIYFSYDVKMKEKGDIPEGYSVSREKKERFSLILESASTNQTSMYLCASSLGGRTGELFFGEGSRLTVL.

The rearrangement joins TRBV7-9 to TRBJ2-7, with 7 bases matching TRBD1. Germline assignment: CDR1 SEHNR and CDR2 FQNEAQ (reference sequence). This CDR3 region has 13 residues. V gave up 2 bases and J gave up 9 bases; unmatched junction bases: 7. CDR3 sequence (DNA): TGTGCCAGCAGCTTAAGGACAGGTTCCGGGCAGTACTTC. It translates to CASSLRTGSGQYF.

The CDR3 region has the DNA TGTGCCTCCGTCCCCGCGGAGAGGAACGAGCAGTACTTC. Residues: CASVPAERNEQYF. This chain connects TRBV30 to TRBJ2-7; D not certain. The CDR3 consists of 13 residues. Trimming shortened V by 7 bases and J by 5 bases, and 18 bases separated the two germline ends. Per the germline V gene, CDR1 is GTSNPN and CDR2 is SVGIG (reference sequence).

CDR3 DNA sequence: TGTGCCAGCAGTATTAGGGGGGGGAACACTGAAGCTTTCTTT. Its protein product is CASSIRGGNTEAFF. This chain connects TRBV2 to TRBJ1-1; tentative D call: TRBD1 (6 bases). The germline gives CDR1 SNHLY, CDR2 FYNNEI. Trimming removed 5 bases from V and 1 base from J, with 11 bases in between. There are 14 residues in the CDR3.

Points on this clone: One end of the junction varies from germline; a read error may be responsible. V gene TRBV7-3 combines with J gene TRBJ2-7, with a possible D match to TRBD2 (6 bases). Germline CDR1 SGHTA, CDR2 FQGTGA. CDR3 size: 13 residues. This CDR3 is CANSRDFSYEQYF. CDR3 sequence (DNA): TGTGCCAACAGCAGGGACTTCTCCTACGAGCAGTACTTC.